This TCR beta chain appears in the sequencing data of a study of cytomegalovirus exposure and HLA in healthy donors (dated by TCRdb to about 2017). As for the study more broadly: An earlier analysis of roughly 500 of the donors reported more than 250 Gb of sequence data and around 120 million unique TCR beta sequences from 190 million or so T cells. Approximately 310 gigabases of sequencing data and about 92 million unique TCR sequences made up an early release that covered several hundred HLA-typed donors. The genetic ancestry cluster associated with self-reported Caucasian donors included about 84% of the approximately 410 genotyped donors. The study aimed to test whether cataloging public T cell receptors could reveal signatures of past pathogen exposure. The study profiled the T cell repertoires of hundreds of subjects by immunosequencing and related them to cytomegalovirus serostatus. Along with the approximately 700-subject first cohort, a separate validation cohort of over 90 different subjects was used. To predict cytomegalovirus infection status, the study brought together high-throughput TCR immunosequencing, statistical association of individual TCRs with disease status, and machine learning. In a later analysis, previously published TCR beta repertoires from 666 donors were re-analyzed and high-resolution HLA genotyping was added so that TCR occurrence patterns could be studied. Rather than using new phenotypic data, the later analysis identified candidate immune exposures from TCR beta sequences and from how often those sequences occurred across donors. An earlier analysis of nearly 600 of the donors applied high-throughput TCR beta sequencing to assess whether each TCR beta V gene segment acted as functional or pseudogenic. Donor age, sex, ethnicity and CMV serostatus were compiled together with the repertoire data. A later genetic analysis took genome-wide SNP genotypes for about three fifths of the 666 donors and used that subset as a discovery cohort. All discovery cohort repertoires had been generated using a single sequencing platform. Both class I and class II loci were covered by HLA typing, at four-digit resolution. The number of donors typed differed by locus, with about 629-640 for A, B, C, DRB1 and DQB1, 522 for DQA1, 606 for DPA1, and approximately 470 for DPB1. Four to six DR-DQ haplotypes were handled as single units for association and clustering, since linkage in the cohort was strong. Among 398 genotyped donors of the cohort, an average of approximately 230,000 unique TCR beta nucleotide sequences were sequenced per donor, 15% to 20% of them non-productive.

Comments on this clone: Its antigen is not yet known. Base qualities are missing; no much larger clone stands one base away.

Overall study outcomes, separate from this receptor: Linkage disequilibrium might explain the correlated functional status among segregating V segments, but an unknown experimental factor could not be excluded. Compared with the roughly 670-donor mean, donors in an Asian-associated ancestry cluster had fewer N-insertions in productive TCRs, according to a later genetic analysis. V-gene and J-gene trimming of TCR beta chains was associated with a missense DCLRE1C variant in a later genetic analysis, and the association was replicated in an independent cohort. Some 15 rarely observed V segments, including chromosome 9 orphons, were excluded from the earlier analysis of 550 to 700 of the donors because counts were too low. Specific HLA alleles were associated with more than 15,000 TCR beta sequences at a false discovery rate of 0.05 in a later analysis. Three of the identified cytomegalovirus-associated TCR beta chains were confirmed in vitro to be specific for cytomegalovirus antigens. In a later analysis, HLA-associated TCR beta chains were found to be more clonally expanded and to have lower generation probabilities than equally common non-associated chains. A further reported finding was that TCR beta sequences accurately predicted the HLA-A and HLA-B alleles for most subjects in the first cohort. Because HLA typing was unavailable for some donors at each locus, only the typed subset was used in association tests. The sequencing pipeline was judged likely to have produced a cluster of highly shared sequence variants as a technical artifact. Because the 87-base-pair reads could not distinguish some IMGT-functional V segments, including TRBV6-2 and TRBV6-3, those segments were excluded. It was suggested by the authors that the approach could potentially be generalized to other disease states and immunological phenotypes. Most CMV-associated TCR beta chains appeared to be HLA-restricted in a later analysis, and the HLA associations seemed to be driven largely by CMV exposure. According to a later analysis, parvovirus B19, influenza, CMV and Epstein-Barr virus appeared linked to several top co-occurrence clusters. Cytomegalovirus status was reported to be diagnosed by the classifier with high specificity and sensitivity in both the original and validation cohorts. An earlier analysis of 450 to 750 of the donors showed that most TCR beta V segments appeared in productive rearrangements either about 90% or about 30% of the time, which broadly matched IMGT annotations. When HLA alleles, especially DR and DQ, strongly co-occurred, TCR associations were difficult to assign to individual alleles. Most TCR sequences were observed very rarely across donors, whereas some public TCRs were present in many individuals. In a later analysis, TCR association rates were found to vary across HLA loci, with the most associated TCRs seen for DRB1 alleles and the fewest for HLA-C alleles. The presence/absence analyses assumed that sequencing depth was roughly uniform across donors, and that assumption may not be true. For the cohort, immune exposure information was limited to CMV serostatus. In this cohort, only TCR beta chains were sequenced, and detectable features were limited by the absence of alpha or paired-chain data. In the study, approximately 160 TCR beta chains were listed as associated with cytomegalovirus.

The cohort consisted of 600 to 700 healthy bone marrow donors. All cohort members were sampled while nominally healthy, although unrecorded immune exposures were likely present. The donor tested CMV seronegative and was one of the 352 seronegative cohort members. Each donor provided a peripheral blood sample, and peripheral blood mononuclear cells were used for TCR beta sequencing. The Qiagen DNeasy Blood Extraction Kit was used to extract genomic DNA from the blood cell samples. Between the V and J ends, shortened by 2 bases and 5 bases respectively, the junction contains 16 bases. The germline V gene (reference sequence) supplies CDR1 SGHNT and CDR2 YYREEE. From cysteine to phenylalanine, the CDR3 is 15 amino acids long. The read is trimmed to its CDR3 DNA, 45 bases read in frame from base 1. Library preparation used the immunoSEQ multiplex PCR assay. For the multiplex PCR, a mixture combining 60 forward primers for TCR Vbeta segments and 13 reverse primers for TCR Jbeta segments was used. Amplification of the CDR3 region of rearranged TCR beta genes was performed with a multiplex PCR assay on genomic DNA. The amplified TCR beta libraries were sequenced on the Illumina HiSeq System as 87-base-pair reads. In the paper's pipeline: A later analysis counted about 80 million unique TCR beta chains across the 550 to 700 repertoires, and roughly 11 million of these chains were shared by at least two donors. A nearest-neighbor algorithm error-corrected the raw reads and collapsed the reads into unique sequences, merging closely related sequences to remove PCR and sequencing errors. V, D and J gene segments were assigned by aligning CDR3 sequences to IMGT reference sequences. For a sequence to be retained, a match of at least six nucleotides to both a V gene segment and a J gene segment was required. Rearrangements were classified as productive when the CDR3 lacked stop codons and remained in frame with V and J, and all other rearrangements were classified as non-productive. CDR3 was defined by IMGT convention, running from the second conserved V-encoded cysteine to the conserved J-encoded phenylalanine. The earlier analysis of some 580 of the donors excluded any sequence lacking an unambiguous match to a single V gene segment. An earlier analysis of a few hundred of the donors called V segments functional above 56.7% productive rearrangements and segregating when the between-donor standard deviation exceeded 5%. A statistical classification framework was built to diagnose cytomegalovirus status from the catalog of TCR beta chain sequences. In a later analysis, TCR nucleotide sequences were compared against IMGT/GENE-DB human TR gene sequences so that V and J genes could be assigned. In a later analysis, CDR3 sequences and most-parsimonious VDJ recombination scenarios were assigned using the TCRdist pipeline. In a later analysis, each TCR beta chain was defined by its CDR3 amino acid sequence together with its V-gene family, and reads without a unique V-gene family were excluded. In a later analysis, 450 to 600 highly shared, low-generation-probability nucleotide sequences were removed to address suspected cross-contamination and a sequencing artifact. In a later analysis, a clonal expansion index was calculated for each public chain from normalized within-repertoire ranks of inferred template counts. Generation probabilities in a later analysis came from a VDJ recombination model fitted to out-of-frame rearrangements, and those results were checked against IGoR. In a later analysis, TCR-TCR, TCR-HLA and TCR-CMV co-occurrence was scored with hypergeometric tests, and a repertoire-size bias correction was applied to TCR pairs. In a later analysis, false discovery rates were estimated by permuting HLA or CMV assignments 20 times. In a later analysis, co-occurring TCRs were grouped using DBSCAN, with TCRdist sequence similarity added in when clustering inside HLA-allele-positive subsets. Repertoires with fewer than 30,000 or more than 120,000 public chains, plus five repertoires with anomalous nucleotide sharing, were excluded from co-occurrence clustering. TCRdb provides this immuneACCESS table in a form limited to in-frame rearrangements. Some clones are lacking; in checked studies, under half of them reflect an unresolved V gene, and why the rest are absent is not known. The V and J calls and clone size come from that table; D and trimming were worked out from the DNA. Within this sample are approximately 180,000 clones, with around 75% of them counted one time only. The biggest ten clones account for about 1.7% of the sample.

The chain is made from TRBV5-4 and TRBJ1-2, with a weak D call of TRBD1 (5 bases match). The specimen was PBMCs. The receptor comes from a young woman in good health and CMV-seronegative. The CDR3 region reads CASSLWTPREYGYTF. The DNA is TGTGCCAGCAGCTTATGGACACCCCGGGAGTATGGCTACACCTTC.